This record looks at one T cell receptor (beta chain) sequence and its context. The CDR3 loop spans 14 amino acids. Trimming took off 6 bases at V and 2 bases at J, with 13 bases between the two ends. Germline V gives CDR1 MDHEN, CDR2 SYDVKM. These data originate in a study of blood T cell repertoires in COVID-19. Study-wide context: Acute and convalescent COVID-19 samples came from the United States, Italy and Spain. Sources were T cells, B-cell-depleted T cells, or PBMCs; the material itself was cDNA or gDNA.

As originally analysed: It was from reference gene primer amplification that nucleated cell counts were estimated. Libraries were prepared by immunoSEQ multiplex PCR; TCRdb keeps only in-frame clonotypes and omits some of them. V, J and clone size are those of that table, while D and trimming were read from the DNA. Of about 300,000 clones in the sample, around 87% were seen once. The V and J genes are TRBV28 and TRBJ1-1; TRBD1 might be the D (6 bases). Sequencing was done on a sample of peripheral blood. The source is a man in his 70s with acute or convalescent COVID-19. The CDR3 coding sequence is TGTGCCAGCAGGCAGTGGACAGCTAACACTGAAGCTTTCTTT. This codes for CASRQWTANTEAFF.